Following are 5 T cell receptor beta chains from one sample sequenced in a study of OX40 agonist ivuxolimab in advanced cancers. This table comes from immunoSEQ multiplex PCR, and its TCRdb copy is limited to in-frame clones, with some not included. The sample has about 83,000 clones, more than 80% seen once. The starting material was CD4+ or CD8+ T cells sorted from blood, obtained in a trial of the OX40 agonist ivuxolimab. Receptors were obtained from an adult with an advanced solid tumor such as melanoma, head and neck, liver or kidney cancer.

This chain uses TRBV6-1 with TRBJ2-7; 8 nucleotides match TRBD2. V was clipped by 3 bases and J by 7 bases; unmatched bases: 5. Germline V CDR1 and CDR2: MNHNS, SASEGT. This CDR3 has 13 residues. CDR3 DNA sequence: TGTGCCAGCAGTGACACTAGCGGATGGGAGCAGTACTTC. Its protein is CASSDTSGWEQYF.

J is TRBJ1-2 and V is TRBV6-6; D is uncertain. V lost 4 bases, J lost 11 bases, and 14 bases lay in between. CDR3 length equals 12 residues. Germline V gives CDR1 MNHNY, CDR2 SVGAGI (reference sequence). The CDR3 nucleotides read TGTGCCAGCAGTTCCCCAGGAATCGTATACACCTTC. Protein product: CASSSPGIVYTF.

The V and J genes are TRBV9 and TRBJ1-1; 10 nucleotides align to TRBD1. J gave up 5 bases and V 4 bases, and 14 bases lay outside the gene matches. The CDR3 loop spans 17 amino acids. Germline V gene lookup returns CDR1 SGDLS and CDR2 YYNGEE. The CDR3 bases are TGTGCCAGCAGCTCGCCCGCCGGGACAGGGGAAAATACTGAAGCTTTCTTT. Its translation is CASSSPAGTGENTEAFF.

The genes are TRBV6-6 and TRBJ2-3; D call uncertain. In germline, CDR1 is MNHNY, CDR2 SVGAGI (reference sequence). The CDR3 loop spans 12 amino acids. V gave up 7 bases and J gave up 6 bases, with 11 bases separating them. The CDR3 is CASTPSSDTQYF. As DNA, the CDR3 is TGTGCCAGCACCCCCTCCTCGGATACGCAGTATTTT.

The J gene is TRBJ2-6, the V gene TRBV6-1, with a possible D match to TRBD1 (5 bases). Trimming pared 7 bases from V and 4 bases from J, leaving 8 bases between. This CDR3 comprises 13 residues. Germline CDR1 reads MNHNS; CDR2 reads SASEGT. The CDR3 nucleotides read TGTGCCAGCAAGGGGCAAGGGGCCAACGTCCTGACTTTC. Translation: CASKGQGANVLTF.